This T cell receptor (beta chain) emerged from a study of pediatric ulcerative colitis. Findings of the study overall: Substantially fewer templates came from a couple of patients' blood samples. In rectum, acute severe colitis had expanded clones and less diversity.

A remark on this clone: No antigen is known for it.

Rectal tissue came from one to two pinch biopsies taken at colonoscopy. This CDR3 comprises 13 residues. Between the trimmed V and J ends, which lost 5 bases and 2 bases, there was a span of 9 bases. The V gene's germline CDR1 is MNHEY and CDR2 SMNVEV (reference sequence). Profiled with immunoSEQ multiplex PCR; TCRdb holds only in-frame clones, not every one. Here the sample spans around 13,000 clones, more than 70% being singletons. The specimen sequenced was gut tissue. The source is a boy younger than 18 who was a control in a study of pediatric ulcerative colitis. V usage is TRBV27 and J usage is TRBJ1-2; D not certain. CDR3 residues: CASSRRPNYGYTF. CDR3 sequence (DNA): TGTGCCAGCAGTCGACGTCCAAACTATGGCTACACCTTC.